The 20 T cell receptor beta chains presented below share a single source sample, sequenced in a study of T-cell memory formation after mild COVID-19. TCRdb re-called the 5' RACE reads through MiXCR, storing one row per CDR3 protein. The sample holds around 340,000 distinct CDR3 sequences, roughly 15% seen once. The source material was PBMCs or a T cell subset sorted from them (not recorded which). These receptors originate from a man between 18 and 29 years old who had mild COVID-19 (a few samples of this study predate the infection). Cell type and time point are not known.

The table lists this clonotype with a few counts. DNA for the CDR3: TGTGCCACCAGCAGAGATCTCGACTCTGGGGGAAATGAGCAGTTCTTC. Translation gives CATSRDLDSGGNEQFF. The genes are TRBV15 and TRBJ2-1, with D perhaps being TRBD1 or TRBD2 (5 bases each). This CDR3 comprises 16 residues. With 0 bases removed from V and 7 bases from J, the gap between germline ends came to 16 bases. The germline V gene has CDR1 LNHNV and CDR2 YYDKDF (reference sequence).

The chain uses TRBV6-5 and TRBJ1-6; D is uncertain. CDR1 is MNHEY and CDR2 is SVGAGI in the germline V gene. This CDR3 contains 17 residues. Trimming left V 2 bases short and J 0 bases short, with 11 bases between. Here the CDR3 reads CASSYRTLSSYNSPLHF. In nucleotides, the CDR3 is TGTGCCAGCAGTTACCGGACCTTGAGCTCCTATAATTCACCCCTCCACTTT.

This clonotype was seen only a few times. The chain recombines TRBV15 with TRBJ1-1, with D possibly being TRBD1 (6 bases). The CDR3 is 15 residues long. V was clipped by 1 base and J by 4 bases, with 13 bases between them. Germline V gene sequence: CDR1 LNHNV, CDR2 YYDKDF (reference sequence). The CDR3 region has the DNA TGTGCCACCAGCAGAGGGGGGGCTGGGTCCACTGAAGCTTTCTTT. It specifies CATSRGGAGSTEAFF.

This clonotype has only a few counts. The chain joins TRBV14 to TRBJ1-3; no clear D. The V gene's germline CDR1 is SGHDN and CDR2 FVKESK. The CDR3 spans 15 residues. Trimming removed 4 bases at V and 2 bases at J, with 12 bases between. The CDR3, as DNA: TGTGCCAGCAGCCCCCGGTCTGGACCTGGAAACACCATATATTTT. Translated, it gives CASSPRSGPGNTIYF.

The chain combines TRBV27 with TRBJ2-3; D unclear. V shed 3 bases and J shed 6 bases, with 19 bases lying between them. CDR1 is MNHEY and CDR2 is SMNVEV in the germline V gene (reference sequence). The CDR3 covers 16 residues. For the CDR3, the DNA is TGTGCCAGCAGTTTCGAGAACCGATTGGGCGCGGATACGCAGTATTTT. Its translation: CASSFENRLGADTQYF.

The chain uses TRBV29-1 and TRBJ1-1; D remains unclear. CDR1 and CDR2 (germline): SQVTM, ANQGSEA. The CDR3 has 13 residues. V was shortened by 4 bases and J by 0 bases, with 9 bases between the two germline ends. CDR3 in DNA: TGCAGCGTTGCTACTCTATTGAACACTGAAGCTTTCTTT. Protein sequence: CSVATLLNTEAFF.

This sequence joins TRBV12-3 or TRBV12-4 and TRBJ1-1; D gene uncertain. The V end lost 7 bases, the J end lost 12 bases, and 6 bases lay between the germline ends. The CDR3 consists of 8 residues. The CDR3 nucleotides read TGTGCCAGCAACGAGACTTTCTTT. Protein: CASNETFF.

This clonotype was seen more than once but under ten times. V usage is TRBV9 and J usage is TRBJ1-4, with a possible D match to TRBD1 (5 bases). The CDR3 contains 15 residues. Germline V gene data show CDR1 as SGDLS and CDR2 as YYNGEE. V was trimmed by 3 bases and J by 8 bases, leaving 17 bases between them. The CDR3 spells CASSDDGGASEKLFF. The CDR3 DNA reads TGTGCCAGCAGCGACGACGGGGGTGCGAGCGAAAAACTGTTTTTT.

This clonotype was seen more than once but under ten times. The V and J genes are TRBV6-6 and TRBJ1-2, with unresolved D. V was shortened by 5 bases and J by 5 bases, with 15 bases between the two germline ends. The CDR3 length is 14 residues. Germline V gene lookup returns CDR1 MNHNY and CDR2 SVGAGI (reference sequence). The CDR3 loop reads CASSRPTTPYGYTF. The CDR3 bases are TGTGCCAGCAGTCGGCCCACGACCCCTTATGGCTACACCTTC.

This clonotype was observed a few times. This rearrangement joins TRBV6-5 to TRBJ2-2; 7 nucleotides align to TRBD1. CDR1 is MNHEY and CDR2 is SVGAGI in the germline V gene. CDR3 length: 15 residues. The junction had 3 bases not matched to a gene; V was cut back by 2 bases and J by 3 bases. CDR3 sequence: CASSYATGHTGELFF. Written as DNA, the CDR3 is TGTGCCAGCAGTTACGCGACAGGGCACACCGGGGAGCTGTTTTTT.

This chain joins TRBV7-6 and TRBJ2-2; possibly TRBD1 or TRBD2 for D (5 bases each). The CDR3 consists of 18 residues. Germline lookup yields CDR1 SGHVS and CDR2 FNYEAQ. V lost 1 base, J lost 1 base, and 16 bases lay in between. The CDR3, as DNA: TGTGCCAGCAGCTTAGGCTCGTGGGGGTCCAAGAACACCGGGGAGCTGTTTTTT. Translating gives CASSLGSWGSKNTGELFF.

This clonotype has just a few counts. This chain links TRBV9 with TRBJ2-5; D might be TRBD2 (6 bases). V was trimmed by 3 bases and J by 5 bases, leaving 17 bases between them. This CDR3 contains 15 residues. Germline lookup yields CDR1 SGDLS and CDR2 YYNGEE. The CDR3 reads CASSEGRGSGETQYF. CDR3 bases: TGTGCCAGCAGCGAAGGACGGGGGTCGGGTGAGACCCAGTACTTC.

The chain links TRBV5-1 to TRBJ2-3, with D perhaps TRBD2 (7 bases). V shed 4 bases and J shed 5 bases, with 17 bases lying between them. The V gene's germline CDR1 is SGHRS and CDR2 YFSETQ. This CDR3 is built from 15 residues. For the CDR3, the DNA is TGCGCCAGCAGCACTACAGGGAGGGTTGGAGATACGCAGTATTTT. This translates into CASSTTGRVGDTQYF.

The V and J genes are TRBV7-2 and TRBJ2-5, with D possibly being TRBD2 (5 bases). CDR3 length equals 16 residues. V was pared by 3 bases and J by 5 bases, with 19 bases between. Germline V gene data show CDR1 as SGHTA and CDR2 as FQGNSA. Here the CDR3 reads CASSFSQTLRGETQYF. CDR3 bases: TGTGCCAGCAGCTTCAGCCAAACTCTCCGAGGGGAGACCCAGTACTTC.

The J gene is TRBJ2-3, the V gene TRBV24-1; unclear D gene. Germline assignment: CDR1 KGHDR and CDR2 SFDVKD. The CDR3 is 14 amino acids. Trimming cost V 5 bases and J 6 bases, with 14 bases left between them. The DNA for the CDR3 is TGTGCCACCAGTGCTCCTGGGGAAATCGATACGCAGTATTTT. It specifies CATSAPGEIDTQYF.

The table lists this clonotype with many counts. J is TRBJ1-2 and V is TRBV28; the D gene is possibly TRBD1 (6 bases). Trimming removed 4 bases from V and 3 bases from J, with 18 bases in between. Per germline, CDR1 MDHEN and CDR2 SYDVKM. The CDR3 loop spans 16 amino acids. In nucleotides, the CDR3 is TGTGCCAGCAGTTCCTTAACGGGGGGGGCGGACTATGGCTACACCTTC. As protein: CASSSLTGGADYGYTF.

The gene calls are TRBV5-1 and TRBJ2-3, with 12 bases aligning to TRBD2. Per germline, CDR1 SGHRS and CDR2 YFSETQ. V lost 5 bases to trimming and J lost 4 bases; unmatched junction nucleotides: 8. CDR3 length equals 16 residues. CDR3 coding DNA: TGCGCCAGCAGAAGTCAGAGACTAGCGGGAGCAGATACGCAGTATTTT. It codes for CASRSQRLAGADTQYF.

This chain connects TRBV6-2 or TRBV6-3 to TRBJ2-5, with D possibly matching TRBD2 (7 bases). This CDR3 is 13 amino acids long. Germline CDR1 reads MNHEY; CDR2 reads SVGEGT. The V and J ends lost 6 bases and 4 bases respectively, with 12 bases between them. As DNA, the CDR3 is TGTGCCAGCAGGAGGGAGGGGGGAGAGACCCAGTACTTC. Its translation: CASRREGGETQYF.

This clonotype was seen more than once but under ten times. The CDR3 DNA follows: TGTGCCAGTAGTATTTGGACAGGGGGATTGGAGACCCAGTACTTC. It codes for CASSIWTGGLETQYF. J is TRBJ2-5 and V is TRBV19; 10 bases are shared with TRBD1. Germline V gene sequence: CDR1 LNHDA, CDR2 SQIVND (reference sequence). V lost 3 bases and J lost 5; bases outside the gene matches: 6. The CDR3 loop spans 15 amino acids.

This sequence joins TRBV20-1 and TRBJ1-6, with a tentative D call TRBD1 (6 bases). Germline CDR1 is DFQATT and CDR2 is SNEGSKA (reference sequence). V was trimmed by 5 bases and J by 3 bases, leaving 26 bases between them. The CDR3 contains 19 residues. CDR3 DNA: TGCAGTGCTCGATTGCTTCTGAGGGACACGCTAAGCTATAATTCACCCCTCCACTTT. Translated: CSARLLLRDTLSYNSPLHF.